This T cell receptor (beta chain) comes out of a study of CD8 T cells in Susac syndrome (dated by TCRdb to 2018 to 2020). About the full investigation: Whether CD8+ T cell activation and differentiation in Susac syndrome was antigen driven was tested using repertoire sequencing.

Peripheral blood CD8+ and CD4+ T cells from healthy donors, Susac syndrome patients and multiple sclerosis patients were profiled using high-throughput TCR beta sequencing. Multiple sclerosis controls were treatment-naive patients with stable or active relapsing-remitting disease fulfilling revised McDonald criteria. Bulk CD8+ and CD4+ T cells were purified magnetically by negative isolation, whereas CD8+ TEMRA cells were enriched by FACS. Blood was drawn into EDTA tubes, processed within 24 hours, and PBMCs were isolated by density gradient centrifugation. PBMCs intended for TCR sequencing were frozen in liquid nitrogen and were later thawed in a 37 degrees C water bath. The sorted or isolated CD4+, CD8+ and CD8+ TEMRA cells reached a purity of at least 90%. Details on this clonotype: Its antigen specificity is not known. No base-level quality is on record; no much larger clone is a single base apart.

General conclusions and limits of the study: The study acknowledged that relatively few individuals were included in the TCR sequencing and HLA analysis.

RNA was extracted with the RNeasy kit and about 0.5 to 1 ug was reverse transcribed using random hexamers. The immunoSEQ multiplex PCR assay, which covers 54 Vbeta and 13 Jbeta segments, was used to amplify TCR beta CDR3 regions. PCR amplification bias was corrected using a synthetic template baseline for primer optimization and computational correction. In the authors' own workflow: Only productive sequences were kept, with reads annotated to V, D and J genes according to IMGT and analyzed in immunoSEQ Analyzer. Clonality was calculated as one minus the Shannon entropy normalized by log2 of the number of productive unique sequences. Public and private clones were assessed among the 100 most prevalent clones of each patient and control. Clones were defined as Susac-specific when absent from the healthy and MS cohorts, from approximately 970 published viral clones and from other ImmuneACCESS disease sequences. Using fastp at Q25 and MiXCR, TCRdb reprocessed the public reads and kept productive beta chains. Identical CDR3 proteins give one entry, which carries the most common genes and DNA. The V and J calls shown here were made by TCRdb, not taken from the authors' results. The sample includes about 180,000 distinct CDR3 sequences, with 95% observed a single time. Clones ranked in the top ten supply approximately 0.1% of the sample.

The sequencing input was CD4+ T cells from PBMCs. The TCR comes from a human donor with multiple sclerosis.

The DNA is as follows: TGTGCCACCAGCAGAGGGGGACAGGATTATGGCTACACCTTC. Its protein reads: CATSRGGQDYGYTF. The chain was built from TRBV15 and TRBJ1-2, and 8 junctional nucleotides match TRBD1. Trimmed from V: 1 base; trimmed from J: 5 bases; junction bases lacking a gene match: 3. From the germline V gene (reference sequence), CDR1 is LNHNV and CDR2 is YYDKDF. From its cysteine to its phenylalanine, the CDR3 spans 14 amino acids. Solely the CDR3 DNA is kept, with 42 bases framed from the first base.